This TCR beta chain came from a study of cytomegalovirus exposure and HLA in healthy donors. 60 Vbeta and 13 Jbeta primers were used in PCR. TCRdb keeps only in-frame clones here, not all; method: immunoSEQ multiplex PCR. The repertoire holds approximately 190,000 clones, approximately 80% seen once, with around 3.6% in the top ten. On this clone: The antigen remains undetermined.

Overall study findings and caveats: Generally TCR sequences proved uncommon, though certain public TCRs appeared in numerous donors. It was reported in a later analysis that an Asian-associated ancestry cluster showed fewer N-insertions than the approximately 670-donor mean. Later on, an analysis showed TCR association rates differing by HLA locus, with DRB1 the most and HLA-C the fewest. The likely origin of a cluster of highly shared sequence variants was a sequencing artifact.

The germline gives CDR1 SGDLS, CDR2 YYNGEE. V was shortened by 7 bases and J by 3 bases, with 20 bases between the two germline ends. This CDR3 contains 15 residues. The J gene is TRBJ2-7, the V gene TRBV9, with a tentative D call TRBD2 (7 bases). The material sequenced was PBMCs. The clonotype comes from a man aged 40-49 years in good health and CMV-seropositive. The CDR3 nucleotides are TGTGCCAGCGGGGAGGGGGGGGATAATCACTACGAGCAGTACTTC. Encoded protein: CASGEGGDNHYEQYF.